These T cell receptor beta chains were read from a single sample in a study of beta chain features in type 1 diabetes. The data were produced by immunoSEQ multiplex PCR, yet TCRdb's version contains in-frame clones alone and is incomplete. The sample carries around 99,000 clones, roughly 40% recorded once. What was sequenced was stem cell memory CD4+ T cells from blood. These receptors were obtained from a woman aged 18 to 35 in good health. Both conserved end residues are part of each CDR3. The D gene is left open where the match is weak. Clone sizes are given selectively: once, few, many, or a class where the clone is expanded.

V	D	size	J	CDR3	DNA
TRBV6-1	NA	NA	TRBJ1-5	CASSNPGARQPQHF	TGTGCCAGCAGTAATCCCGGAGCTCGGCAGCCCCAGCATTTT
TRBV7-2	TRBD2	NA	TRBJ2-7	CASSLAGGQDEQYF	TGTGCCAGCAGCCTAGCGGGAGGGCAAGACGAGCAGTACTTC
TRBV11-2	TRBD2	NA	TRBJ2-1	CASSLSGTSGRALYNEQFF	TGTGCCAGCAGCCTTTCCGGGACTAGCGGGAGGGCCCTCTACAATGAGCAGTTCTTC
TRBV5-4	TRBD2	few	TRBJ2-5	CASSLALAETQYF	TGTGCCAGCAGCTTGGCACTAGCGGAGACCCAGTACTTC
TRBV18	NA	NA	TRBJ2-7	CASSMGQGRFYEQYF	TGTGCCAGCTCTATGGGGCAGGGGAGATTCTACGAGCAGTACTTC
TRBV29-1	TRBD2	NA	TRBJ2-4	CSVRTSGRASEGIAKNIQYF	TGCAGCGTGCGGACTAGCGGGAGGGCCTCGGAGGGAATAGCCAAAAACATTCAGTACTTC
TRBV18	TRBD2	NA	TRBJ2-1	CASSPLGTSAYNEQFF	TGTGCCAGCTCACCTCTGGGGACTAGCGCGTACAATGAGCAGTTCTTC
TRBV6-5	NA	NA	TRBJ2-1	CASSYSLAYNEQFF	TGTGCCAGCAGTTACTCGCTAGCCTACAATGAGCAGTTCTTC
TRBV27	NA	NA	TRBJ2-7	CASSSGGAHFYEQYF	TGTGCCAGCAGTTCTGGGGGGGCGCATTTCTACGAGCAGTACTTC
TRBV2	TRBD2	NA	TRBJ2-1	CASSGVGGRARYNEQFF	TGTGCCAGCAGTGGAGTTGGTGGGAGGGCGCGATACAATGAGCAGTTCTTC
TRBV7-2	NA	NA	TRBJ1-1	CASSLTGGVATEAFF	TGTGCCAGCAGCTTAACCGGGGGGGTGGCCACTGAAGCTTTCTTT
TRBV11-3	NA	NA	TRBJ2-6	CASSLDLGSSGANVLTF	TGTGCCAGCAGCTTAGATCTGGGGAGCTCTGGGGCCAACGTCCTGACTTTC
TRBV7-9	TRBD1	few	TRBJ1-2	CASSREQGVGGYTF	TGTGCCAGCAGCCGCGAACAGGGGGTGGGAGGCTACACCTTC
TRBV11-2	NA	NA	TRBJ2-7	CANKQGGFLYEQYF	TGTGCCAACAAGCAGGGAGGTTTCCTCTACGAGCAGTACTTC
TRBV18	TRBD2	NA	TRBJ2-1	CASSPAGGSNEQFF	TGTGCCAGCTCACCAGCGGGAGGGTCGAATGAGCAGTTCTTC
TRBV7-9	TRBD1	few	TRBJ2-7	CASSLREGQGRFGYEQYF	TGTGCCAGCAGCCTTAGAGAAGGACAGGGACGATTCGGCTACGAGCAGTACTTC
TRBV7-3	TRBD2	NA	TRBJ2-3	CASSPGLAGPTDTQYF	TGTGCCAGCAGCCCGGGACTAGCGGGCCCCACAGATACGCAGTATTTT
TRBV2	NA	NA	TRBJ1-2	CASSDGAFYGYTF	TGTGCCAGCAGTGATGGGGCGTTCTATGGCTACACCTTC
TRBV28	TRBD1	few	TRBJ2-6	CASSVLGQGIPSSGANVLTF	TGTGCCAGCAGTGTACTAGGACAGGGAATCCCCTCCTCTGGGGCCAACGTCCTGACTTTC
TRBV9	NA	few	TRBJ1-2	CASSVDGAYYGYTF	TGTGCCAGCAGCGTAGACGGAGCGTACTATGGCTACACCTTC
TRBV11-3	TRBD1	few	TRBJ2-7	CASSTRTGSLPYEQYF	TGTGCCAGCAGCACTCGGACAGGCTCACTCCCCTACGAGCAGTACTTC
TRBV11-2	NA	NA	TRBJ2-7	CASSLERSSYEQYF	TGTGCCAGCAGCTTAGAGCGGAGCTCCTACGAGCAGTACTTC
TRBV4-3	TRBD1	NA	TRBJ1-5	CASSQGTGVQPQHF	TGCGCCAGCAGCCAAGGGACAGGGGTTCAGCCCCAGCATTTT
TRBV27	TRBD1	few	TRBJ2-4	CASSPRTGLGIQYF	TGTGCCAGCAGTCCTCGGACAGGTCTTGGCATTCAGTACTTC
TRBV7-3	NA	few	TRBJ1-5	CASSIDGEGPQHF	TGTGCCAGCAGCATCGACGGTGAGGGGCCCCAGCATTTT
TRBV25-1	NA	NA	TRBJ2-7	CASERQETYEQYF	TGTGCCAGCGAGAGACAGGAAACCTACGAGCAGTACTTC
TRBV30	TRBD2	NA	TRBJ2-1	CAWGLAGYEQFF	TGTGCCTGGGGGCTAGCGGGATATGAGCAGTTCTTC
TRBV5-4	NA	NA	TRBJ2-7	CASSRMGGARIYEQYF	TGTGCCAGCAGCCGCATGGGGGGGGCAAGAATCTACGAGCAGTACTTC
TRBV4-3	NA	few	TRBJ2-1	CASSRSGGSNEQFF	TGCGCCAGCAGCCGCTCAGGGGGGAGCAATGAGCAGTTCTTC
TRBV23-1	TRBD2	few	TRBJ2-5	CASTGGEKETQYF	TGCGCCAGCACGGGGGGAGAGAAAGAGACCCAGTACTTC
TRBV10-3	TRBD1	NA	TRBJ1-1	CAISGTGTGITEAFF	TGTGCCATCAGTGGGACCGGGACAGGGATTACTGAAGCTTTCTTT
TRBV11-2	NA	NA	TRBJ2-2	CASSPLPRRNTGELFF	TGTGCCAGCAGCCCACTCCCTAGGCGAAACACCGGGGAGCTGTTTTTT
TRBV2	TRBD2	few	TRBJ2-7	CASVLMTSGLYYEQYF	TGTGCCAGCGTACTTATGACTAGCGGGCTTTACTACGAGCAGTACTTC
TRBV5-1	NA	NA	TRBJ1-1	CASSLAGGGSEAFF	TGCGCCAGCAGCTTAGCAGGCGGGGGTTCTGAAGCTTTCTTT
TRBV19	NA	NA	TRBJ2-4	CASSMFGGKGLAKNIQYF	TGTGCCAGTAGTATGTTTGGGGGCAAGGGGCTCGCCAAAAACATTCAGTACTTC
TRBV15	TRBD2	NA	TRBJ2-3	CATSSGTISGRSTDTQYF	TGTGCCACCAGCAGTGGGACGATCAGCGGGAGGAGCACAGATACGCAGTATTTT
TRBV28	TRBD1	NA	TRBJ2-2	CASSFDRVPNTGELFF	TGTGCCAGCAGCTTCGACAGGGTCCCGAACACCGGGGAGCTGTTTTTT
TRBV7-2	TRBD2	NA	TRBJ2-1	CASSLSGNSYNEQFF	TGTGCCAGCAGCCTAAGCGGGAACTCCTACAATGAGCAGTTCTTC
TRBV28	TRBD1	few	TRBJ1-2	CASSPGGTLRSYGYTF	TGTGCCAGCAGTCCAGGGGGGACCCTACGGAGCTATGGCTACACCTTC
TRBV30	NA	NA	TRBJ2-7	CAWAPSGYEQYF	TGTGCCTGGGCACCGTCAGGGTACGAGCAGTACTTC
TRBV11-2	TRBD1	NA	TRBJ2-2	CASSLPTGETGELFF	TGTGCCAGCAGCCTCCCCACAGGGGAGACCGGGGAGCTGTTTTTT
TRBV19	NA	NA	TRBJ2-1	CASSIPGAYNEQFF	TGTGCCAGTAGTATTCCGGGTGCCTACAATGAGCAGTTCTTC
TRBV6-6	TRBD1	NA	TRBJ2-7	CASSYSGTDYEQYF	TGTGCCAGCAGTTATTCCGGGACAGACTACGAGCAGTACTTC
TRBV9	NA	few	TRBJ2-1	CASSSGSSYNEQFF	TGTGCCAGCAGCAGCGGTAGCTCCTACAATGAGCAGTTCTTC
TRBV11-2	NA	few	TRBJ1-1	CASSLGYRRYGTEAFF	TGTGCCAGCAGCTTAGGTTACAGGCGTTATGGCACTGAAGCTTTCTTT
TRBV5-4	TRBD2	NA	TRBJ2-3	CASSLSLAGGWGTDTQYF	TGTGCCAGCAGCTTGAGCCTAGCGGGGGGTTGGGGCACAGATACGCAGTATTTT
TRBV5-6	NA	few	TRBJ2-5	CASSPGPMEETQYF	TGTGCCAGCAGCCCAGGCCCGATGGAAGAGACCCAGTACTTC
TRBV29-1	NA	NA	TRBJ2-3	CSVEGGRQRTDTQYF	TGCAGCGTTGAAGGCGGGCGCCAAAGGACAGATACGCAGTATTTT
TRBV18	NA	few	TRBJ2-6	CASSRLQGVTGANVLTF	TGTGCCAGCTCACGTTTACAGGGAGTCACTGGGGCCAACGTCCTGACTTTC
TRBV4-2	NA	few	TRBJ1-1	CASSQEYRDTEAFF	TGTGCCAGCAGCCAAGAATACAGGGACACTGAAGCTTTCTTT
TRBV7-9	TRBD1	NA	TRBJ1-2	CASSFLQGHGYTF	TGTGCCAGCAGCTTTCTACAGGGGCATGGCTACACCTTC
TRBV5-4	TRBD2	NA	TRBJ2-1	CASSSSTLAGGYNEQFF	TGTGCCAGCAGCTCCTCGACCCTAGCGGGAGGCTACAATGAGCAGTTCTTC
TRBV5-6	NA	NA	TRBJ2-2	CASSPINLLRGYTGELFF	TGTGCCAGCAGCCCGATTAACTTGTTGCGGGGATACACCGGGGAGCTGTTTTTT
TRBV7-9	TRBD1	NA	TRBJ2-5	CASSTTGLETQYF	TGTGCCAGCAGCACGACAGGGTTAGAGACCCAGTACTTC
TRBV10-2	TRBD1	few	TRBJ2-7	CASSATGVLYEQYF	TGCGCCAGCAGTGCGACAGGGGTCTTATACGAGCAGTACTTC
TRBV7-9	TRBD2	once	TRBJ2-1	CASSLVAGGRNEQFF	TGTGCCAGCAGCTTAGTAGCGGGAGGAAGGAATGAGCAGTTCTTC
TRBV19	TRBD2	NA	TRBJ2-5	CASRTSGSGTQYF	TGTGCCAGTAGGACTAGCGGGAGTGGGACCCAGTACTTC
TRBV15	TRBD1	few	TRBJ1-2	CATSRDSSGGGYTF	TGTGCCACCAGCAGAGATAGTTCAGGGGGCGGCTACACCTTC
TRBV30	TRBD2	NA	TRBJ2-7	CAWSLPGTSSYEQYF	TGTGCCTGGAGTCTACCCGGGACTAGTTCCTACGAGCAGTACTTC
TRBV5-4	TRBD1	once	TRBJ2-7	CASSLRDRGVYEQYF	TGTGCCAGCAGCTTGAGGGACAGGGGGGTTTACGAGCAGTACTTC